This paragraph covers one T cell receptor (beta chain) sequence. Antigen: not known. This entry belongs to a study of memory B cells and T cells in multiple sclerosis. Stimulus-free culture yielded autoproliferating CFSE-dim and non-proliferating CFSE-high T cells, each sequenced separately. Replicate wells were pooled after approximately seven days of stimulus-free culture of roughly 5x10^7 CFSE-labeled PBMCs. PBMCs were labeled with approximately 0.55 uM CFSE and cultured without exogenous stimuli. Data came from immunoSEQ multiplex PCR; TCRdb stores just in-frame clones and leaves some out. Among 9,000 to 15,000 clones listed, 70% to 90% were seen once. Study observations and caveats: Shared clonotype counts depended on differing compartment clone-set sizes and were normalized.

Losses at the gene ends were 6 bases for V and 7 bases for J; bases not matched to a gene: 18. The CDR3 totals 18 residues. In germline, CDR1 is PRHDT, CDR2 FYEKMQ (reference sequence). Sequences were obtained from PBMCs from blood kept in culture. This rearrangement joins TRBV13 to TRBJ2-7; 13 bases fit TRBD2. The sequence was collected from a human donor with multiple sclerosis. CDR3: CASRRTVRTSGGAQEQYF. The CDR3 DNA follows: TGTGCCAGCAGGCGAACGGTCCGAACTAGCGGGGGGGCCCAGGAGCAGTACTTC.